This T cell receptor beta chain was identified during a study of OX40 agonist ivuxolimab in advanced cancers. Background for the entire study: Ivuxolimab, which targeted the costimulatory receptor OX40 (CD134), was an agonistic, fully human IgG2 monoclonal antibody. Intravenous ivuxolimab was administered to patients every 2 weeks at six dose levels: 0.01, 0.1, 0.3, 1.5, 3 and 10 mg/kg. Of the roughly 50 dose-escalation patients, hepatocellular carcinoma was present in 19, melanoma in about 15, renal cell carcinoma in 9 and head and neck cancer in 9. A male proportion of roughly 80% and a mean age of approximately 60 years, ranging from about 23 to 90, were recorded for the dose-escalation cohort. Patients were allowed to have had prior anti-PD-1, anti-PD-L1 or anti-CTLA-4 therapy, and approximately 43% of the dose-escalation patients had previously received checkpoint inhibitors. Three dose-escalation patients achieved partial responses, one with hepatocellular carcinoma and two with cutaneous melanoma. The point of sequencing TCRbeta in the periphery was to test whether ivuxolimab changed TCR sequence diversity and drove clonal T-cell expansion. The paper covers the monotherapy dose-escalation part of the phase I ivuxolimab trial, which included N of about 50 patients.

Study-wide conclusions, independent of this receptor: In partial responders in the 0.1-3.0 mg/kg groups, normalized peripheral clonal expansion was found to be among the lowest, especially among CD8+ T cells. After ivuxolimab, expanded clones were on average more numerous among CD8+ T cells than among CD4+ T cells. The antigen specificity of the peripheral T cells that underwent clonal expansion was not determined. Low levels of normalized T-cell clonal expansion were also seen in some nonresponding patients. At doses from 0.1 to 3.0 mg/kg, clonal expansion was seen in both CD4+ and CD8+ blood T cells between baseline and week 6.

To sequence the TCRbeta CDR3 region, genomic DNA was isolated from the sorted cells. The immunoSEQ Assay was used to sequence the TCRbeta CDR3 regions. Held by TCRdb, this immuneACCESS table contains in-frame sequences only and omits some clones. Under half of the omission traces to an unresolved V gene where checked; the cause of the rest is unknown. The sample table contains some 70,000 clones; only one count was recorded for approximately 90% of them. The ten biggest clones cover 2% to 2.5% of the sample. The CDR3 holds 15 amino acids from the cysteine to the phenylalanine. Just CDR3 DNA is preserved here, 45 bases in frame from base 1. Based on the germline V gene, the CDR1 and CDR2 sequences are KGHSH and LQKENI. At the junction V is shortened by 3 bases and J by 0 bases, with 12 bases in between. On this clone: Its antigen specificity is not known. Per-base qualities were not stored, and no clone one base away is much larger.

The trial excluded patients who had a history of autoimmune disease or who were on systemic immunosuppression. Peripheral blood for TCR sequencing was collected from all dose cohorts at baseline, on cycle 4 day 1, and on cycle 7 day 1. Samples came from an open-label, multicenter, first-in-human phase I dose-escalation trial of ivuxolimab. Adults with locally advanced or metastatic melanoma, renal cell carcinoma, hepatocellular carcinoma or head and neck squamous cell carcinoma were enrolled in the trial. CD4+ and CD8+ T cells were sorted separately from peripheral blood before TCR sequencing. The chain is made from TRBV18 and TRBJ2-7, with TRBD1 perhaps the D gene, on 5 matching bases. This specimen consisted of CD4+ or CD8+ T cells sorted from blood, obtained in a trial of the OX40 agonist ivuxolimab. This clonotype was obtained from an adult with an advanced solid tumor such as melanoma, head and neck, liver or kidney cancer. CDR3 protein: CASSPDSPPSYEQYF. The DNA sequence is given as TGTGCCAGCTCACCCGACAGTCCTCCCTCCTACGAGCAGTACTTC.